The 18 T cell receptor beta chains presented below share a single source sample, sequenced in a study of T cell changes during pregnancy in multiple sclerosis. This table comes from immunoSEQ multiplex PCR, and its TCRdb copy is limited to in-frame clones, with some not included. This sample yields about 100,000 clones, of which over 80% are seen a single time; 1.9% belongs to the top ten. The sample was peripheral blood, taken after pregnancy. Receptor source: a female donor with multiple sclerosis, enrolled in a pregnancy study.

J is TRBJ2-3 and V is TRBV9; TRBD2 matches 8 bases. V shed 4 bases and J 4 bases; nucleotides not matched to a gene: 2. The CDR3 spans 13 residues. Germline V CDR1 and CDR2: SGDLS, YYNGEE. Written as DNA, the CDR3 is TGTGCCAGCAGCCCGGGGGGGGCAGATACGCAGTATTTT. It yields the protein CASSPGGADTQYF.

V gene TRBV2 combines with J gene TRBJ1-2; D is ambiguous. The CDR3 covers 12 residues. Germline lookup yields CDR1 SNHLY and CDR2 FYNNEI. With 7 bases removed from V and 7 bases from J, the gap between germline ends came to 13 bases. The CDR3 coding sequence is TGTGCCAGCACAGAGGGCCTCCTTGGCTACACCTTC. Encoded protein: CASTEGLLGYTF.

In its sample, this clone was seen once. The chain carries TRBV6-1 and TRBJ2-3, with D possibly being TRBD1 (8 bases). Per germline, CDR1 MNHNS and CDR2 SASEGT. This CDR3 contains 14 residues. Trimming removed 8 bases from V and 0 bases from J, with 12 bases in between. The CDR3 DNA reads as TGTGCCAGCTTACAGGGGGGGAGCACAGATACGCAGTATTTT. Protein: CASLQGGSTDTQYF.

The chain joins TRBV27 to TRBJ1-6; 9 nucleotides agree with TRBD1. Germline trimming cut 6 bases from V and 7 bases from J; bases unmatched to any gene: 7. Germline values: CDR1 MNHEY, CDR2 SMNVEV (reference sequence). The CDR3 spans 15 residues. CDR3 amino acids: CASRAWDRENSPLHF. CDR3 DNA sequence: TGTGCCAGCAGGGCTTGGGACAGGGAAAATTCACCCCTCCACTTT.

This chain connects TRBV5-1 to TRBJ1-6; D is ambiguous. The germline V and J ends were trimmed by 5 bases and 10 bases, with 19 bases remaining between them. From germline, CDR1 is SGHRS and CDR2 YFSETQ. This CDR3 contains 15 residues. CDR3: CASSLSGLVGSPLHF. The CDR3 DNA reads TGCGCCAGCAGTTTATCAGGCCTGGTAGGCTCACCCCTCCACTTT.

This rearrangement joins TRBV19 to TRBJ2-7, with 7 bases lining up with TRBD1. V shed 6 bases and J 3 bases; nucleotides not matched to a gene: 5. The CDR3 length is 13 residues. CDR1 and CDR2 from the germline V gene are LNHDA and SQIVND (reference sequence). CDR3 DNA sequence: TGTGCCAGTAGCCCATGGACAGGCTACGAGCAGTACTTC. It codes for CASSPWTGYEQYF. Together with reference TRBV19 and TRBJ2-7, the CDR3 gives the full variable domain: DGGITQSPKYLFRKEGQNVTLSCEQNLNHDAMYWYRQDPGQGLRLIYYSQIVNDFQKGDIAEGYSVSREKKESFPLTVTSAQKNPTAFYLCASSPWTGYEQYFGPGTRLTVT.

The genes are TRBV30 and TRBJ1-2; D is possibly TRBD1 (5 bases). The CDR3 is 11 amino acids. CDR1 is GTSNPN and CDR2 is SVGIG in the germline V gene (reference sequence). The V end was cut by 3 bases, the J end by 7 bases, with 9 bases between. The CDR3 DNA follows: TGTGCCTGGAGCGACAGAGGTGGCTACACCTTC. Its protein product is CAWSDRGGYTF.

The chain recombines TRBV7-9 with TRBJ2-1, with TRBD1 matching over 8 bases. V gave up 2 bases and J gave up 5 bases; unmatched junction bases: 5. Germline V gene lookup returns CDR1 SEHNR and CDR2 FQNEAQ (reference sequence). This CDR3 comprises 15 residues. CDR3 sequence reads: CASSLFGQGNNEQFF. CDR3 sequence (DNA): TGTGCCAGCAGCTTATTTGGACAGGGCAACAATGAGCAGTTCTTC.

The J gene is TRBJ2-6, the V gene TRBV28, with D maybe TRBD1 (6 bases). Trimming left V 3 bases short and J 3 bases short, with 21 bases between. Germline V CDR1 and CDR2: MDHEN, SYDVKM. The CDR3 loop spans 19 amino acids. CDR3 protein: CASSFNRAGAPLGANVLTF. As DNA, the CDR3 is TGTGCCAGCAGTTTTAATAGGGCAGGGGCACCACTTGGGGCCAACGTCCTGACTTTC.

The chain couples TRBV30 to TRBJ2-3, with 9 bases that match TRBD1. The V gene's germline CDR1 is GTSNPN and CDR2 SVGIG (reference sequence). Trimming at V came to 3 bases and at J to 0 bases, leaving 7 bases not matched to a gene. This CDR3 is built from 16 residues. The CDR3 DNA reads as TGTGCCTGGAGCCGGGGACAGGGCGCTAGCACAGATACGCAGTATTTT. This encodes CAWSRGQGASTDTQYF.

CDR3 sequence reads: CASSHPGGGYTF. In DNA form, the CDR3 reads TGTGCCAGTAGTCACCCAGGGGGCGGCTACACCTTC. V usage is TRBV19 and J usage is TRBJ1-2, with 8 positions matching TRBD1. Per germline, CDR1 LNHDA and CDR2 SQIVND (reference sequence). With 5 bases clipped from V and 8 bases from J, the junction kept 4 bases outside the gene matches. This CDR3 is 12 amino acids long.

The chain uses TRBV12-5 and TRBJ2-1; D call uncertain. V was pared by 2 bases and J by 7 bases, with 3 bases between. The CDR3 consists of 11 residues. Germline V gene lookup returns CDR1 LGHNT and CDR2 FRNRAP. In DNA form, the CDR3 reads TGTGCTAGTGGTTTGACTAATGAGCAGTTCTTC. The encoded protein is CASGLTNEQFF.

The CDR3 is CASSLLGGGQPQHF. The DNA for the CDR3 is TGTGCCAGCAGTTTACTGGGGGGGGGTCAGCCCCAGCATTTT. The chain recombines TRBV27 with TRBJ1-5; tentatively, D is TRBD1 (5 bases). V was trimmed by 2 bases and J by 6 bases, leaving 11 bases between them. The CDR3 is made up of 14 amino acids. In germline, CDR1 is MNHEY, CDR2 SMNVEV (reference sequence).

This clone was found once. The genes are TRBV19 and TRBJ1-3; D ambiguous. Deletions cut 3 bases from V and 0 bases from J, with 12 bases between. The CDR3 is made up of 16 amino acids. Germline assignment: CDR1 LNHDA and CDR2 SQIVND (reference sequence). The CDR3 loop is CASSMRAGTSGNTIYF. The DNA of the CDR3 is TGTGCCAGTAGTATGCGGGCAGGAACCTCTGGAAACACCATATATTTT.

This rearrangement joins TRBV6-1 to TRBJ1-1; D is uncertain. This CDR3 is 12 amino acids long. Deletions cut 9 bases from V and 1 base from J, with 9 bases between. CDR1 MNHNS and CDR2 SASEGT come from the germline V gene. The CDR3 here is CASGQANTEAFF. CDR3 bases: TGTGCCAGTGGGCAGGCGAACACTGAAGCTTTCTTT.

This clone was found once. The chain has TRBV14 and TRBJ2-7, with a possible D match to TRBD1 (6 bases). Between the trimmed V and J ends, which lost 5 bases and 4 bases, there was a span of 18 bases. There are 15 residues in the CDR3. CDR1 SGHDN and CDR2 FVKESK come from the germline V gene. The CDR3 is CASSSLLGARYEQYF. CDR3 bases: TGTGCCAGCAGCTCACTCCTGGGGGCGCGGTACGAGCAGTACTTC.

The chain recombines TRBV27 with TRBJ1-1, with a weak D call TRBD1 (5 bases). The CDR3 has 15 residues. Trimming took off 2 bases at V and 1 base at J, with 11 bases between the two ends. Germline CDR1 and CDR2: MNHEY and SMNVEV (reference sequence). CDR3 in amino acids: CASSLGTPENTEAFF. The CDR3 bases are TGTGCCAGCAGTTTAGGGACTCCTGAGAACACTGAAGCTTTCTTT.

This chain uses TRBV18 with TRBJ1-1, with 8 bases identical to TRBD1. The CDR3 loop spans 15 amino acids. Germline CDR1 and CDR2: KGHSH and LQKENI. Trimming cost V 6 bases and J 5 bases; bases outside gene matches: 11. The CDR3 protein is CASSPRTGTSTEAFF. CDR3 DNA: TGTGCCAGCTCGCCCCGGACAGGGACGAGTACTGAAGCTTTCTTT. Looking up the rest from reference TRBV18 and TRBJ1-1 gives the full variable domain: NAGVMQNPRHLVRRRGQEARLRCSPMKGHSHVYWYRQLPEEGLKFMVYLQKENIIDESGMPKERFSAEFPKEGPSILRIQQVVRGDSAAYFCASSPRTGTSTEAFFGQGTRLTVV.